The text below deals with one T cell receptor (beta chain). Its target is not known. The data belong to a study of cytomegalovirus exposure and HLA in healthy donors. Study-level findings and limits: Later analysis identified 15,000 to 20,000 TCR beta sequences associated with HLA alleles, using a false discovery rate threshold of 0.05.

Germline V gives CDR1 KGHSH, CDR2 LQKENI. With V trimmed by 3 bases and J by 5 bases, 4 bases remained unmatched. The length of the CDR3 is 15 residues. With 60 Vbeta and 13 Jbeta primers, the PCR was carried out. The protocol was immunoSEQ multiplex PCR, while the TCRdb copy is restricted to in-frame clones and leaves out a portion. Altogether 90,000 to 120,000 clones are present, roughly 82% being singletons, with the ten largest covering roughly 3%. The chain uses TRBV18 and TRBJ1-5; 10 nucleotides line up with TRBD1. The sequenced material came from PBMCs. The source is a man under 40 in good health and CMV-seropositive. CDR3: CASSPGTGADQPQHF. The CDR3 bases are TGTGCCAGCTCACCCGGGACAGGGGCCGATCAGCCCCAGCATTTT.